This T cell receptor beta chain was documented in a study of prognosis after radiotherapy for stage I lung cancer. For the study at large: Patients with newly diagnosed primary stage I lung tumors numbered approximately 13, with four to six others having oligometastatic NSCLC after surgical resection of the primary tumor. Distant metastasis occurred in several patients at a median of roughly seven months after radiotherapy, while about 15 showed no significant progression. General study findings and limits: The study found lower Shannon entropy after stereotactic body radiation therapy in patients who developed distant metastases.

Trimming took 6 bases from V and 2 from J, leaving 12 bases between them. Germline values: CDR1 SGHNT, CDR2 YENEEA. The CDR3 totals 14 residues. Two time points each involved a draw of about 5.6 milliliters of peripheral blood. This clonotype was observed many times. The antigen is unknown. From genomic DNA, two-round multiplex PCR was used to amplify TCR beta CDR3. Every TRBV and TRBJ gene had its own specific primer in first-round PCR. Via MiXCR, TCRdb re-called the multiplex PCR reads, giving one row per CDR3 protein. The table lists roughly 23,000 distinct CDR3 sequences, approximately 40% of them singletons.

The origin of this receptor is a donor older than 45 with non-small cell lung cancer. The input for sequencing was PBMCs, taken before or after stereotactic body radiation therapy (not recorded which). The J gene is TRBJ2-3, the V gene TRBV11-3; no definite D call. The CDR3 sequence is CASRLRTNTDTQYF. The CDR3 nucleotides are TGTGCCAGCAGACTACGGACCAACACAGATACGCAGTATTTT.